This is a list of T cell receptor beta chains from one sample in a study of shared clonotypes between healthy human individuals. The repertoire was sequenced with immunoSEQ multiplex PCR; TCRdb's copy has only in-frame clones and lacks some. The table records approximately 1.5 million clones, approximately 98% of them present only once. The sequenced material came from naive CD4+ T cells sorted from blood. The receptors stem from a man aged 30 to 39 in good health. The CDR3 runs from the conserved cysteine through the conserved F or W. The D gene is left open where the match is weak. The size of a clone is reported for some rows only, either as once, few or many, or as a class for expanded clones.

j_gene: TRBJ2-2
d_gene: TRBD2
abundance: .
v_gene: TRBV29-1
CDR3nt: TGCAGCGTTGGCGTAGCGGGAGTTTCAGCGAACACCGGGGAGCTGTTTTTT
CDR3aa: CSVGVAGVSANTGELFF

j_gene: TRBJ1-3
d_gene: TRBD1
abundance: .
v_gene: TRBV2
CDR3nt: TGTGCCAGCAGGGACCCGGACAGGGCTGGAAACACCATATATTTT
CDR3aa: CASRDPDRAGNTIYF

j_gene: TRBJ1-5
d_gene: .
abundance: .
v_gene: TRBV16
CDR3nt: TGTGCCAGCAGCCCCCAGGGGAACAATCAGCCCCAGCATTTT
CDR3aa: CASSPQGNNQPQHF

j_gene: TRBJ2-1
d_gene: TRBD2
abundance: once
v_gene: TRBV5-4
CDR3nt: TGTGCCAGCAGCTTGGCCTCTCTAGCGGGAGGTTCCTACAATGAGCAGTTCTTC
CDR3aa: CASSLASLAGGSYNEQFF

j_gene: TRBJ2-7
d_gene: TRBD2
abundance: .
v_gene: TRBV28
CDR3nt: TGTGCCAGCAGTTTATGGGTGGGACTAGCGGGAGGGCCGGGCGAGCAGTACTTC
CDR3aa: CASSLWVGLAGGPGEQYF

j_gene: TRBJ2-1
d_gene: .
abundance: .
v_gene: TRBV7-8
CDR3nt: TGTGCCAGCAGCTTATTCCCAGGGTCTAACAATGAGCAGTTCTTC
CDR3aa: CASSLFPGSNNEQFF

j_gene: TRBJ2-7
d_gene: TRBD1
abundance: .
v_gene: TRBV7-9
CDR3nt: TGTGCCAGCAGCCCTCCGGGACAGGGCTACGAGCAGTACTTC
CDR3aa: CASSPPGQGYEQYF

j_gene: TRBJ2-7
d_gene: .
abundance: .
v_gene: TRBV7-6
CDR3nt: TGTGCCAGCAGCTCAACCGGGTCACTCTCCTCCTACGAGCAGTACTTC
CDR3aa: CASSSTGSLSSYEQYF

j_gene: TRBJ2-7
d_gene: TRBD2
abundance: .
v_gene: TRBV7-2
CDR3nt: TGTGCCAGCTTGGTAAGCGGGAGTGATTACGAGCAGTACTTC
CDR3aa: CASLVSGSDYEQYF

j_gene: TRBJ1-5
d_gene: TRBD1
abundance: .
v_gene: TRBV28
CDR3nt: TGTGCCAGCAGTTCGACAGGGGATAGCAATCAGCCCCAGCATTTT
CDR3aa: CASSSTGDSNQPQHF

j_gene: TRBJ2-1
d_gene: TRBD1
abundance: .
v_gene: TRBV29-1
CDR3nt: TGCAGCGTTGGGACAGGGCCCTACAATGAGCAGTTCTTC
CDR3aa: CSVGTGPYNEQFF

j_gene: TRBJ2-5
d_gene: TRBD1
abundance: .
v_gene: TRBV2
CDR3nt: TGTGCCAGCAGTGCTCAGGGGGCGGGAGAGACCCAGTACTTC
CDR3aa: CASSAQGAGETQYF

j_gene: TRBJ2-3
d_gene: .
abundance: once
v_gene: TRBV5-4
CDR3nt: TGTGCCACGGGGGCGGCGGGAGAAAATACGCAGTATTTT
CDR3aa: CATGAAGENTQYF

j_gene: TRBJ2-2
d_gene: .
abundance: .
v_gene: TRBV7-2
CDR3nt: TGTGCCAGCAGTTCCAGGGTGAACACCGGGGAGCTGTTTTTT
CDR3aa: CASSSRVNTGELFF

j_gene: TRBJ2-1
d_gene: TRBD1
abundance: .
v_gene: TRBV5-6
CDR3nt: TGTGCCAGCAGCGAGACAGGGAGCTCCTACAATGAGCAGTTCTTC
CDR3aa: CASSETGSSYNEQFF

j_gene: TRBJ1-1
d_gene: .
abundance: .
v_gene: TRBV10-3
CDR3nt: TGTGCCACCCAGACGGATATGAACACTGAAGCTTTCTTT
CDR3aa: CATQTDMNTEAFF

j_gene: TRBJ2-6
d_gene: .
abundance: .
v_gene: TRBV21-1
CDR3nt: TGTGCCAGCAGCAAATCGGGGCAGGTCGGGACATCTGGGGCCAACGTCCTGACTTTC
CDR3aa: CASSKSGQVGTSGANVLTF

j_gene: TRBJ2-2
d_gene: .
abundance: .
v_gene: TRBV19
CDR3nt: TGTGCCACCTCCGTGCGCAGCGACACCGGGGAGCTGTTTTTT
CDR3aa: CATSVRSDTGELFF

j_gene: TRBJ1-5
d_gene: .
abundance: .
v_gene: TRBV19
CDR3nt: TGTGCCAGTAGGGTTGGACATGGGGGCCAGCCCCAGCATTTT
CDR3aa: CASRVGHGGQPQHF

j_gene: TRBJ2-1
d_gene: .
abundance: .
v_gene: TRBV7-9
CDR3nt: TGTGCCAGCAGCCGGCGGGGCGGGGCGAGAAGCCCCTCCTACAATGAGCAGTTCTTC
CDR3aa: CASSRRGGARSPSYNEQFF

j_gene: TRBJ2-1
d_gene: .
abundance: .
v_gene: TRBV2
CDR3nt: TGTGCCAGCAGTGAATACGGGCCGAGCTCCTACAATGAGCAGTTCTTC
CDR3aa: CASSEYGPSSYNEQFF

j_gene: TRBJ2-7
d_gene: .
abundance: .
v_gene: TRBV15
CDR3nt: TGTGCCACCAGCAGAGGGGGCGGAAAGTACGAGCAGTACTTC
CDR3aa: CATSRGGGKYEQYF

j_gene: TRBJ2-7
d_gene: TRBD2
abundance: .
v_gene: TRBV7-2
CDR3nt: TGTGCCAGCAGCCCCCGGACTAGCAACCACCCGTACGAGCAGTACTTC
CDR3aa: CASSPRTSNHPYEQYF

j_gene: TRBJ1-2
d_gene: .
abundance: .
v_gene: TRBV6-1
CDR3nt: TGTGCCAGCAGTGAACGCTTACAAGGCCCGTCAGGCTACACCTTC
CDR3aa: CASSERLQGPSGYTF

j_gene: TRBJ1-2
d_gene: .
abundance: .
v_gene: TRBV19
CDR3nt: TGTGCCAGTAGTATAAAGCGGGGTACTGGCTACACCTTC
CDR3aa: CASSIKRGTGYTF

j_gene: TRBJ2-7
d_gene: TRBD1
abundance: .
v_gene: TRBV4-3
CDR3nt: TGCGCCAGCAGCCCGGACAGGGTGGACGAGCAGTACTTC
CDR3aa: CASSPDRVDEQYF

j_gene: TRBJ1-2
d_gene: .
abundance: .
v_gene: TRBV28
CDR3nt: TGTGCCAGCACCTTGGGTACAGCCGGATATGGCTACACCTTC
CDR3aa: CASTLGTAGYGYTF

j_gene: TRBJ2-5
d_gene: TRBD1
abundance: .
v_gene: TRBV18
CDR3nt: TGTGCCAGCTCACCACTGAGGGGGCCCCAGTACTTC
CDR3aa: CASSPLRGPQYF

j_gene: TRBJ1-3
d_gene: TRBD1
abundance: .
v_gene: TRBV5-4
CDR3nt: TGTGCCAGCAGCTCGGCGGGGACAGTCGGAAACACCATATATTTT
CDR3aa: CASSSAGTVGNTIYF

j_gene: TRBJ2-2
d_gene: .
abundance: .
v_gene: TRBV11-2
CDR3nt: TGTGCCAGCCCCGGGCTAGGAGTTATGGGCGGGGAGCTGTTTTTT
CDR3aa: CASPGLGVMGGELFF

j_gene: TRBJ2-3
d_gene: .
abundance: .
v_gene: TRBV5-1
CDR3nt: TGCGCCAGCAGCTTGGGGCAGGAAGACAATACGCAGTATTTT
CDR3aa: CASSLGQEDNTQYF

j_gene: TRBJ2-2
d_gene: TRBD2
abundance: .
v_gene: TRBV2
CDR3nt: TGTGCCAGTACCCCGACTAGCGGGAGTATCACCGGGGAGCTGTTTTTT
CDR3aa: CASTPTSGSITGELFF

j_gene: TRBJ2-7
d_gene: TRBD1
abundance: .
v_gene: TRBV7-6
CDR3nt: TGTGCCAGCAGCTTGGGTGACAGGGGGCTCTACGAGCAGTACTTC
CDR3aa: CASSLGDRGLYEQYF

j_gene: TRBJ1-1
d_gene: .
abundance: once
v_gene: TRBV28
CDR3nt: TGTGCCAGCGTGGACCTGAGGATGGCTTTCTTT
CDR3aa: CASVDLRMAFF

j_gene: TRBJ2-1
d_gene: TRBD2
abundance: once
v_gene: TRBV2
CDR3nt: TGTGCCAGCAGCCGGACTAGCGGAAACAATGAGCAGTTCTTC
CDR3aa: CASSRTSGNNEQFF

j_gene: TRBJ1-4
d_gene: .
abundance: .
v_gene: TRBV25-1
CDR3nt: TGTGCCAGCGGGTCCGGGAGGGTGAAAGGTGAAAAACTGTTTTTT
CDR3aa: CASGSGRVKGEKLFF

j_gene: TRBJ2-2
d_gene: .
abundance: .
v_gene: TRBV12-5
CDR3nt: TGTGCTAGTGGTTTGGTCGGGATCACCGGGGAGCTGTTTTTT
CDR3aa: CASGLVGITGELFF

j_gene: TRBJ2-7
d_gene: .
abundance: .
v_gene: TRBV5-8
CDR3nt: TGTGCCAGCAGAATTAGCGGAACCTCCTACGAGCAGTACTTC
CDR3aa: CASRISGTSYEQYF

j_gene: TRBJ2-7
d_gene: .
abundance: .
v_gene: TRBV7-6
CDR3nt: TGTGCCAGCAGCGCAACAGGGAAGACCTACGAGCAGTACTTC
CDR3aa: CASSATGKTYEQYF

j_gene: TRBJ2-1
d_gene: TRBD2
abundance: .
v_gene: TRBV6-6
CDR3nt: TGTGCCAGCAGTTATCCAGCGGGAGGGTACAATGAGCAGTTCTTC
CDR3aa: CASSYPAGGYNEQFF

j_gene: TRBJ2-7
d_gene: .
abundance: .
v_gene: TRBV5-1
CDR3nt: TGCGCCAGCAGTTTGCTAGGGACAGGGGTTGGGGTTAGCGGGAGCGCGAACAGCTACGAGCAGTACTTC
CDR3aa: CASSLLGTGVGVSGSANSYEQYF